One sample yielded the 17 T cell receptor beta chains listed below, sequenced in a study of blood T cell repertoires in COVID-19. Data came from immunoSEQ multiplex PCR; TCRdb stores just in-frame clones and leaves some out. Of nearly 300,000 clones in the sample, approximately 84% were seen once. Sequencing was performed on peripheral blood. Receptors were obtained from a human donor with COVID-19, enrolled during active disease. The donor label of this sample is uncertain.

This clone appeared many times. The V gene is TRBV3-1 (or the pseudogene TRBV3-2), the J gene TRBJ2-7; the match to TRBD2 covers 8 bases. V shed 6 bases, J shed 6 bases, and the junction held 19 bases outside the gene matches. CDR3 length: 17 residues. Germline lookup yields CDR1 LGHDT and CDR2 YNNKEL (reference sequence). CDR3 in amino acids: CASSPPSGSLIFGEQYF. CDR3 DNA: TGTGCCAGCAGTCCGCCCAGCGGGAGTCTCATTTTTGGCGAGCAGTACTTC.

This CDR3 is CASSSASGRGLRTYEQYF. The CDR3 bases are TGTGCCAGCAGTTCGGCTAGCGGGAGAGGTTTAAGGACCTACGAGCAGTACTTC. The J gene is TRBJ2-7, the V gene TRBV28; 10 bases are a match to TRBD2. The CDR3 extends over 18 amino acids. J lost 2 bases, V lost 4 bases, and 14 bases had no gene match. CDR1 and CDR2 from the germline V gene are MDHEN and SYDVKM.

The rearrangement joins TRBV5-4 to TRBJ1-2; 9 bases match TRBD1. The length of the CDR3 is 15 residues. Per germline, CDR1 SGHNT and CDR2 YYREEE (reference sequence). Unmatched junction bases numbered 5, after V lost 3 bases and J lost 2 bases. The CDR3 spells CASSSAGTGNYGYTF. For the CDR3, the DNA is TGTGCCAGCAGCTCTGCCGGGACAGGGAACTATGGCTACACCTTC.

This chain joins TRBV6-4 and TRBJ1-1; D not certain. The CDR3 is 11 amino acids. Trimming removed 6 bases from V and 6 bases from J, with 8 bases in between. Looked up from germline, CDR1 is MRHNA and CDR2 is SNTAGT. The CDR3 loop is CASRGKAEAFF. The DNA for the CDR3 is TGTGCCAGCAGGGGCAAGGCTGAAGCTTTCTTT.

V gene TRBV9 combines with J gene TRBJ2-3, with D possibly matching TRBD2 (5 bases). The germline CDR1 and CDR2 sequences are SGDLS and YYNGEE. There are 17 residues in the CDR3. Trimming cost V 0 bases and J 6 bases, with 20 bases left between them. The CDR3 DNA reads TGTGCCAGCAGCGTAGCAATGGGCCGGATGACGGGGGATACGCAGTATTTT. This translates into CASSVAMGRMTGDTQYF.

The chain recombines TRBV15 with TRBJ1-3, with 11 bases identical to TRBD1. J gave up 2 bases and V 0 bases, and 3 bases lay outside the gene matches. Germline CDR1 LNHNV, CDR2 YYDKDF (reference sequence). This CDR3 comprises 17 residues. This chain's CDR3 is CATSRDRGQGAGNTIYF. The CDR3 region has the DNA TGTGCCACCAGCAGAGATAGGGGACAGGGGGCTGGAAACACCATATATTTT.

The chain carries TRBV4-1 and TRBJ1-6; no definite D call. Germline V lookup: CDR1 MGHRA, CDR2 YSYEKL. Trimming removed 0 bases at V and 0 bases at J, with 6 bases between. The CDR3 contains 16 residues. CDR3 amino acids: CASSQEPRSYNSPLHF. CDR3 in DNA: TGCGCCAGCAGCCAAGAGCCGCGCTCCTATAATTCACCCCTCCACTTT.

The rearrangement uses TRBV12-3 or TRBV12-4 and TRBJ1-1; D remains ambiguous. V dropped 1 base and J dropped 5 bases, with 8 bases sitting between them. There are 13 residues in the CDR3. This chain's CDR3 is CASSLGWRTEAFF. The CDR3 bases are TGTGCCAGCAGTTTAGGGTGGAGGACTGAAGCTTTCTTT.

The chain links TRBV25-1 to TRBJ2-3; D remains ambiguous. The CDR3 extends over 13 amino acids. Trimming pared 4 bases from V and 3 bases from J, leaving 8 bases between. Per germline, CDR1 MGHDK and CDR2 SYGVNS. The CDR3 region is CASSGSETDTQYF. CDR3 coding DNA: TGTGCCAGCAGTGGCTCTGAGACAGATACGCAGTATTTT.

V usage is TRBV6-2 or TRBV6-3 and J usage is TRBJ2-7; unclear D gene. Germline-derived CDR1 and CDR2 are MNHEY and SVGEGT. This CDR3 has 11 residues. V was cut by 5 bases and J by 1 base, with 3 bases left in between. CDR3 loop: CASSQSYEQYF. CDR3 DNA sequence: TGTGCCAGCAGTCAATCCTACGAGCAGTACTTC.

The table lists this clone with a few counts. The chain employs TRBV10-3 and TRBJ1-2; 7 nucleotides line up with TRBD1. After removal of 6 bases from V and 4 bases from J, the junction contained 5 bases not matched to a gene. The length of the CDR3 is 13 residues. Germline V gives CDR1 ENHRY, CDR2 SYGVKD. The CDR3 loop reads CAISERQGYGYTF. DNA for the CDR3: TGTGCCATCAGCGAACGACAGGGCTATGGCTACACCTTC.

The V gene is TRBV7-2, the J gene TRBJ1-2; TRBD1 aligns across 7 bases. Germline trimming cut 4 bases from V and 0 bases from J; bases unmatched to any gene: 2. Germline loops: CDR1 SGHTA, CDR2 FQGNSA. The CDR3 length is 14 residues. CDR3 DNA: TGTGCCAGCAGCTCCGACAGGGCTAACTATGGCTACACCTTC. This codes for CASSSDRANYGYTF. Drawing the rest from reference TRBV7-2 and TRBJ1-2, the complete variable domain is GAGVSQSPSNKVTEKGKDVELRCDPISGHTALYWYRQSLGQGLEFLIYFQGNSAPDKSGLPSDRFSAERTGGSVSTLTIQRTQQEDSAVYLCASSSDRANYGYTFGSGTRLTVV.

The chain uses TRBV11-2 and TRBJ2-2; 8 positions agree with TRBD2. With 5 bases clipped from V and 1 base from J, the junction kept 0 bases outside the gene matches. The CDR3 is 14 residues long. Germline CDR1 and CDR2: SGHAT and FQNNGV. Written as DNA, the CDR3 is TGTGCCAGCAGCCGGGGGGGGAACACCGGGGAGCTGTTTTTT. Protein: CASSRGGNTGELFF.

The chain has TRBV2 and TRBJ2-3, with 7 bases lining up with TRBD1. After removal of 3 bases from V and 1 base from J, the junction contained 7 bases not matched to a gene. CDR3 size: 16 residues. Germline V gene lookup returns CDR1 SNHLY and CDR2 FYNNEI. CDR3 residues: CASSEPDRTGTDTQYF. The CDR3 DNA reads as TGTGCCAGCAGTGAGCCGGACAGGACCGGCACAGATACGCAGTATTTT.

The chain combines TRBV13 with TRBJ1-5; D gene uncertain. V gave up 4 bases and J gave up 3 bases, with 19 bases separating them. This CDR3 contains 17 residues. Germline V CDR1 and CDR2: PRHDT, FYEKMQ (reference sequence). The chain's CDR3 is CASSSRIDKETNQPQHF. The DNA of the CDR3 is TGTGCCAGCAGCTCCCGCATAGATAAGGAGACCAATCAGCCCCAGCATTTT.

This chain uses TRBV12-5 with TRBJ1-1, with a tentative D call TRBD1 (5 bases). The germline V gene encodes CDR1 LGHNT and CDR2 FRNRAP. The CDR3 covers 14 residues. Trimming took off 1 base at V and 6 bases at J, with 12 bases between the two ends. The CDR3 nucleotides read TGTGCTAGTGGTTTGGACACCCGGGGGGCTGAAGCTTTCTTT. Residues: CASGLDTRGAEAFF.

This rearrangement joins TRBV9 to TRBJ2-7; the match to TRBD2 covers 8 bases. The germline V gene has CDR1 SGDLS and CDR2 YYNGEE. The V segment lost 3 bases and the J segment 4 bases; nucleotides outside the gene matches: 9. The CDR3 is made up of 15 amino acids. The CDR3 sequence: CASSAYSGMGYEQYF. The DNA for the CDR3 is TGTGCCAGCAGCGCTTATAGCGGGATGGGATACGAGCAGTACTTC.